The rows below give T cell receptor beta chains drawn from one sample of a study of CD8+ T cells in alopecia areata. Assay used: immunoSEQ multiplex PCR; TCRdb lists only in-frame clones, some missing. Of 95,000 to 100,000 clones in the sample, around 55% were seen once. The input for sequencing was CD8+ T cells sorted from blood, taken at week 4, from a patient treated with tofacitinib. The receptors derive from a human donor with alopecia areata. Both conserved end residues are part of each CDR3. D genes are given only for firm matches. Only some rows state a clone size, as once, few, many or a class for expanded clones.

j_call v_call clone_size d_call cdr3_nt cdr3_aa
TRBJ2-4 TRBV9 few TRBD2 TGTGCCAGCAGTCCCCCCGCGGGGGGGGCCGCCAACATTCAGTACTTC CASSPPAGGAANIQYF
TRBJ2-3 TRBV5-1 - TRBD2 TGCGCCAGCAGCTCGGGACTAGCGGGAGTGAAAGATACGCAGTATTTT CASSSGLAGVKDTQYF
TRBJ2-6 TRBV6-6 - TRBD1 TGTGCCAGCAGTCCTAATCACAGGGGTGGGGCCAACGTCCTGACTTTC CASSPNHRGGANVLTF
TRBJ2-3 TRBV6-1 - TRBD2 TGTGCCAGCGGAGGGGCAGGGAGGGCAGATACGCAGTATTTT CASGGAGRADTQYF
TRBJ2-7 TRBV2 - - TGTGCCAGCAGTGAGGGTACCTCCTACGAGCAGTACTTC CASSEGTSYEQYF
TRBJ1-6 TRBV5-1 - - TGCGCCAGCAGTCCGGGCAAAGGCAATTCACCCCTCCACTTT CASSPGKGNSPLHF
TRBJ1-5 TRBV19 - - TGTGCCAGTAGGCTCGGGGCGGGTTATAGCAATCAGCCCCAGCATTTT CASRLGAGYSNQPQHF
TRBJ1-4 TRBV5-1 - TRBD1 TGCGCCAGCAGCATCGGACAGGATCATAATGAAAAACTGTTTTTT CASSIGQDHNEKLFF
TRBJ2-1 TRBV4-1 - - TGCGCCAGCAGCCAAGCGGGTTGGAATGAGCAGTTCTTC CASSQAGWNEQFF
TRBJ2-5 TRBV7-9 - TRBD1 TGTGCCAGCAGGGGACAGCAAGAGACCCAGTACTTC CASRGQQETQYF
TRBJ2-3 TRBV4-1 - - TGCGCCAGCAGCCAAGACGCAGGGTTTAGCACAGATACGCAGTATTTT CASSQDAGFSTDTQYF
TRBJ1-5 TRBV13 - - TGTGCCAGCAGCCTCGCGGGTTATCAGCCCCAGCATTTT CASSLAGYQPQHF
TRBJ2-3 TRBV5-4 - - TGTGCCAGCAGCTTTTACCCTAGCCCTCCAAGGGAAGATACGCAGTATTTT CASSFYPSPPREDTQYF
TRBJ2-7 TRBV23-1 - TRBD1 TGCGCCAGCAGTACCCAGGCTGAACCAGACAGGGGCATTTACTACGAGCAGTACTTC CASSTQAEPDRGIYYEQYF
TRBJ2-7 TRBV18 - - TGTGCCAGCTCACCTCCTTCCTACGAGCAGTACTTC CASSPPSYEQYF
TRBJ2-1 TRBV5-1 few - TGCGCCAGCAGCCCCATAAATCCCCGACCCAATGAGCAGTTCTTC CASSPINPRPNEQFF
TRBJ2-1 TRBV30 - TRBD2 TGTGCCAGCGGACTAGCGGGAGGCAATGAGCAGTTCTTC CASGLAGGNEQFF
TRBJ2-5 TRBV7-6 - - TGTGCCAGCAGCCCGTTACCCCCTCAGACCCAGTACTTC CASSPLPPQTQYF
TRBJ2-1 TRBV30 once TRBD1 TGTGCCTGGAGTTTGGGACAGGGGTTGCATGAGCAGTTCTTC CAWSLGQGLHEQFF
TRBJ2-3 TRBV27 few - TGTGCCAGCAGTCTCGAGGGAGATACGCAGTATTTT CASSLEGDTQYF
TRBJ1-3 TRBV29-1 - TRBD1 TGCAGCGCCCTTCCAGGACAGGGGCTAAACACCATATATTTT CSALPGQGLNTIYF
TRBJ2-7 TRBV11-2 few - TGTGCCAGCAGCTTAGCGGCAGGGGATTTCTACGAGCAGTACTTC CASSLAAGDFYEQYF
TRBJ1-2 TRBV5-6 - - TGTGCCAGCAGTGAACAGGCCGACTATGGCTACACCTTC CASSEQADYGYTF
TRBJ1-5 TRBV27 once - TGTGCCAGCAGGCGGACAGAAGCGGGTCAGCCCCAGCATTTT CASRRTEAGQPQHF
TRBJ2-5 TRBV5-6 - - TGTGCCAGCAGCTTGCTTAGCGGATCACAAGAGACCCAGTACTTC CASSLLSGSQETQYF